A single T cell receptor (beta chain) is shown here with its context. This clonotype has at least ten counts. No cognate antigen has been identified for it. Base qualities are not recorded, but no much larger clone differs from it by a single base. Hyperthyroidism was considered stable if no progression to ophthalmopathy occurred within 18 months of follow-up. Hyperthyroidism patients were newly diagnosed, were aged 18 to 65 years, and had a disease duration under 2 months. Patients were excluded if they had other autoimmune diseases, uncontrolled infections, pregnancy or lactation. Clinical symptoms, serum thyroxine, TRAb, thyroid ultrasound and orbital computed tomography formed the basis of the diagnosis. PBMCs were isolated from around 10 ml of fresh peripheral blood by Ficoll-Paque density gradient centrifugation. Trizol reagent was used to extract the total RNA, and its quality was then checked on an Agilent 2100 Bioanalyzer.

V loses 0 bases of germline sequence and J loses 2 bases, and the interval between the two ends is 7 bases. The CDR3 sequence holds 14 residues, the cysteine and phenylalanine included. Kept here is only the CDR3 DNA, which spans 42 bases and is read in frame from base 1. The data were taken from a study of Graves' ophthalmopathy and Graves' hyperthyroidism (dated by TCRdb to the late 2010s). Some background on the complete study: Peripheral blood was collected before any treatment was given, at the time of initial diagnosis. For independent validation, a separate cohort was made up of approximately 18 hyperthyroidism patients plus 17 patients who later progressed from hyperthyroidism to ophthalmopathy. In total, under 150 blood samples were TCR-sequenced: around 42 ophthalmopathy, some 72 hyperthyroidism and approximately 17 hyperthyroidism-to-ophthalmopathy patients. Following sample collection, hyperthyroidism patients were given methimazole at a starting dose of 30 mg daily, and ophthalmopathy patients were given high-dose intravenous methylprednisolone. To tell Graves' ophthalmopathy apart from Graves' hyperthyroidism, and to predict which patients would progress to ophthalmopathy, the study relied on TCR beta repertoire signatures. To explore V-J signatures that distinguish ophthalmopathy from hyperthyroidism, a discovery set of about a hundred patients was enrolled, made up of approximately 45 with ophthalmopathy and around 60 with stable hyperthyroidism. In more than five hyperthyroidism patients, the T-cell repertoires found in thyroid tissue were compared with those found in blood.

For repertoire sequencing, the TCR beta CDR3 regions were amplified from RNA transcripts. The first round of RT-PCR was done with HTBI primers and the Qiagen OneStep RT-PCR kit, and was followed by a second round of multiplex PCR, then size selection and purification. The libraries underwent paired-end sequencing with 100 bp reads on an Illumina HiSeq2000. The study's processing was this. SOAPnuke was used to process the reads, throwing out any read that had adapters, had uncalled bases, had a mean Phred below 15, or lacked an exact constant-primer or identifier match. High-quality paired reads were merged with COPE v1.2.5. Each unique nucleotide sequence was defined as a clonotype, and clonotypes were aligned to IMGT TRB V, D and J references with MiTCR v1.1. Analysis was restricted to V-J combinations with a frequency above 0.0001, which covered roughly 99% of repertoires. For each V-J combination, a TCR clonal expansion and chaos score was defined as the ratio of F50 clonal expansion to chaos observed in the TCRdist matrix. Welch's t-statistics and random forest were used to reduce features to approximately 13 V-J combinations, which were fed into a naive Bayes classifier. The Morisita-Horn index was used to measure how similar the thyroid and blood repertoires were. TCRdb reprocessing: public reads trimmed at Q25 with fastp, clones called with MiXCR, in-frame beta chains kept. Each entry is one CDR3 protein sequence, shown with its most common DNA and genes. For this entry, the V and J calls and clone size follow TCRdb and not the study's own pipeline. In all, the sample holds almost 40,000 distinct CDR3 sequences, and roughly 50% of those were seen once. The ten largest clones represent approximately 27% of the sample.

What the research found in general, with its limitations: Most expanded thyroid clonotypes with a frequency above 0.001 also appeared in blood, which suggests that blood repertoires may reflect the immune response in the thyroid. The 13-signature model separated ophthalmopathy from stable hyperthyroidism with approximately 90% sensitivity and 81.08% specificity in cross-validation, and 80%/75% in the test set. No statistical method was used to predetermine the sample size, and group allocation was not hidden from the investigators. In validation, the model predicted ophthalmopathy progression with less than 71% sensitivity and roughly 72% specificity; fewer than 15 predicted patients were CT-confirmed with GO in a median of about 6.2 months.

This sequence uses TRBV12-3 or TRBV12-4 and TRBJ1-1; a tentative D match to TRBD1 spans 5 bases. The sequenced sample consisted of peripheral blood. This receptor was taken from an adult woman with stable Graves' hyperthyroidism. At the DNA level, the sequence is TGTGCCAGCAGTTTAGCGGGGGGAAACACTGAAGCTTTCTTT. Translated, it gives CASSLAGGNTEAFF.